This T cell receptor (beta chain) is from a study of blood T cells in healthy people across ages. Extraction of total RNA produced a minimum of 5 micrograms from each sample. V was trimmed by 2 bases and J by 1 base, leaving 12 bases between them. From germline, CDR1 is SGHTA and CDR2 FQGTGA. This CDR3 comprises 15 residues. As for this clonotype: Its antigen is undetermined.

PCR was performed a second time for roughly 7 to 12 cycles using a sample-barcoded 5' primer and a J-beta primer mix. TCRdb recomputed calls from the 5' RACE reads with MiXCR, one row per CDR3 protein. This table has around 800,000 distinct CDR3 sequences, around 45% appearing once. Findings and limits, study-wide: TCR beta diversity tracked closely with naive T cell percentage.

The sequencing input was blood. The chain couples TRBV7-3 to TRBJ2-7, with D possibly being TRBD2 (5 bases). The TCR sequence derives from a man older than 75 in good health. The CDR3 reads CASSLGRGNSYEQYF. CDR3 bases: TGTGCCAGCAGCTTAGGCCGGGGTAATTCCTACGAGCAGTACTTC.